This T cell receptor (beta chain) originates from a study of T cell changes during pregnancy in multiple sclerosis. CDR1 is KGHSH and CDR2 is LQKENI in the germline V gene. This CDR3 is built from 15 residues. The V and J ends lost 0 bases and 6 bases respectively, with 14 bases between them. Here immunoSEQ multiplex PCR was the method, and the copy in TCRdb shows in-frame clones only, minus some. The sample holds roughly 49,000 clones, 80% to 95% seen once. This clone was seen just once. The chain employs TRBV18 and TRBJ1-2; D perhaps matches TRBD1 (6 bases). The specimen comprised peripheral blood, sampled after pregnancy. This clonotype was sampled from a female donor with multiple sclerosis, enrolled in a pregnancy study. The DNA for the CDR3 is TGTGCCAGCTCACCACCGGTTAAAACAGGGAATGGCTACACCTTC. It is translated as CASSPPVKTGNGYTF.